Presented here are 21 T cell receptor beta chains from one specimen sequenced in a study of shared clonotypes between healthy human individuals. Sequenced by immunoSEQ multiplex PCR; TCRdb stores in-frame clones only, minus some. Seen here are about 1.4 million clones, approximately 97% observed once, and the top ten hold 1.2%. Sequenced input: naive CD4+ T cells sorted from blood. The subset denotes: CD45RA+ positively selected. The source of these receptors is a man younger than 40 in good health.

The genes are TRBV5-1 and TRBJ2-7; D uncertain. The length of the CDR3 is 13 residues. Trimming removed 4 bases at V and 3 bases at J, with 11 bases between. Looked up from germline, CDR1 is SGHRS and CDR2 is YFSETQ. The CDR3 DNA follows: TGCGCCAGCAGCCACGTAAGTGGCTACGAGCAGTACTTC. This gives the protein CASSHVSGYEQYF.

The rearrangement links TRBV7-2 to TRBJ1-5; D remains unclear. Trimming left V 5 bases short and J 11 bases short, with 16 bases between. The CDR3 is 13 residues long. Germline V gives CDR1 SGHTA, CDR2 FQGNSA. This chain's CDR3 is CASSDYPKGSQHF. The CDR3, as DNA: TGTGCCAGCAGCGACTACCCGAAAGGGTCCCAGCATTTT.

The V call is TRBV27, the J call TRBJ1-1; 7 nucleotides align to TRBD1. V was pared by 5 bases and J by 3 bases, with 6 bases of the junction left unmatched. This CDR3 has 14 amino acids. Germline values: CDR1 MNHEY, CDR2 SMNVEV (reference sequence). The CDR3: CASSRRGPHTEAFF. CDR3 nucleotides: TGTGCCAGCAGTCGGAGGGGGCCGCACACTGAAGCTTTCTTT.

V and J are TRBV5-1 and TRBJ1-1; the D gene is possibly TRBD1 (5 bases). The germline V gene has CDR1 SGHRS and CDR2 YFSETQ. This CDR3 spans 16 amino acids. The V and J ends lost 0 bases and 1 base respectively, with 13 bases between them. The CDR3 spells CASSLGVGTSNTEAFF. The CDR3 DNA reads TGCGCCAGCAGCTTGGGGGTCGGGACCTCGAACACTGAAGCTTTCTTT.

The chain combines TRBV10-3 with TRBJ2-7; 14 nucleotides agree with TRBD2. CDR3 length equals 15 residues. The V and J ends lost 6 bases and 6 bases, in that order; junction bases with no gene match: 7. The germline V gene has CDR1 ENHRY and CDR2 SYGVKD. For the CDR3, the DNA is TGTGCCATCAGCGGGGGACTAGCGGGAGCGGGCGAGCAGTACTTC. Translated: CAISGGLAGAGEQYF.

CDR3: CASSSLGYNEQFF. In DNA, the CDR3 is TGTGCCAGCAGTTCATTGGGCTACAATGAGCAGTTCTTC. This sequence joins TRBV28 and TRBJ2-1; D is undetermined. The CDR3 is made up of 13 amino acids. In germline, CDR1 is MDHEN, CDR2 SYDVKM. V lost 4 bases, J lost 3 bases, and 7 bases lay in between.

A note on this clone: The junction differs from germline at one of its ends, possibly a read error. The V call is TRBV6-6, the J call TRBJ1-4; D unresolved. There are 15 residues in the CDR3. Per the germline V gene, CDR1 is MNHNY and CDR2 is SVGAGI (reference sequence). The CDR3 reads CTSRSAGTANEKLFF. CDR3 nucleotide sequence: TGTACCAGCAGATCAGCAGGAACTGCCAATGAAAAACTGTTTTTT.

On this clone itself: Compared with germline, one end of the junction differs, possibly owing to a read error. The chain couples TRBV7-7 to TRBJ2-3, with D tentatively TRBD1 (6 bases). CDR3 size: 14 residues. The germline V gene encodes CDR1 SSHAT and CDR2 FNYEAQ (reference sequence). This CDR3 is CASSPNRAADTQYF. The CDR3 nucleotides read TGTGCTAGCAGCCCTAACAGGGCGGCAGATACGCAGTATTTT.

The chain uses TRBV9 and TRBJ2-3; D is possibly TRBD2 (7 bases). The CDR3 runs to 16 residues. The germline V gene encodes CDR1 SGDLS and CDR2 YYNGEE. V lost 4 bases and J lost 2, with 17 bases in between. In nucleotides, the CDR3 is TGTGCCAGCAGCCTTAGGACGCGGGGGCCCACAGATACGCAGTATTTT. Translating gives CASSLRTRGPTDTQYF.

The rearrangement links TRBV5-1 to TRBJ2-5, with no clear D. The CDR3 sequence is 15 residues long. V was shortened by 0 bases and J by 5 bases, with 14 bases between the two germline ends. The germline gives CDR1 SGHRS, CDR2 YFSETQ. The CDR3 region is CASSLASNTGETQYF. The CDR3 bases are TGCGCCAGCAGCTTGGCTAGTAATACTGGCGAGACCCAGTACTTC.

The chain has TRBV9 and TRBJ1-2; 8 nucleotides line up with TRBD1. The V gene end was trimmed by 2 bases and the J gene end by 2 bases; junction bases not matched to a gene: 14. This CDR3 contains 18 residues. Looked up from germline, CDR1 is SGDLS and CDR2 is YYNGEE. The chain's CDR3 is CASSVAAVGQGPNYGYTF. The CDR3 DNA is TGTGCCAGCAGCGTCGCCGCGGTCGGACAGGGCCCCAACTATGGCTACACCTTC.

About this clone itself: The sample carries other DNA sequences with the same CDR3. The chain couples TRBV5-1 to TRBJ2-3; 8 nucleotides align to TRBD1. V shed 4 bases and J 4 bases; nucleotides not matched to a gene: 5. CDR1 is SGHRS, CDR2 YFSETQ, per germline. This CDR3 is 14 amino acids long. CDR3 DNA: TGCGCCAGCAGCCGGACAGGGCCACCAGATACGCAGTATTTT. Amino acids: CASSRTGPPDTQYF.

As concerns this clone: Other DNA sequences in the same sample also yield this CDR3. The genes are TRBV9 and TRBJ2-5, with D hard to call. Germline CDR1 is SGDLS and CDR2 is YYNGEE. The CDR3 spans 13 residues. V was shortened by 0 bases and J by 2 bases, with 5 bases between the two germline ends. CDR3 sequence (DNA): TGTGCCAGCAGCGTAGGCGTTCAAGAGACCCAGTACTTC. Its protein product is CASSVGVQETQYF.

The V call is TRBV5-1, the J call TRBJ1-3; D perhaps matches TRBD1 (6 bases). The germline V gene has CDR1 SGHRS and CDR2 YFSETQ. This CDR3 has 18 amino acids. The V gene lost 0 bases and the J gene lost 0 bases, with 16 bases spanning the gap. The CDR3 protein is CASSLVGGHTHSGNTIYF. The CDR3, as DNA: TGCGCCAGCAGCTTGGTCGGGGGACATACCCACTCTGGAAACACCATATATTTT.

The chain is built from TRBV18 and TRBJ1-3; 7 bases match TRBD1. CDR3 length equals 16 residues. The trim removed 2 bases at V and 2 bases at J, leaving 6 bases unmatched. Germline CDR1 and CDR2: KGHSH and LQKENI. The CDR3 reads CASSPDRDFAGNTIYF. In DNA, the CDR3 is TGTGCCAGCTCACCAGACAGGGACTTCGCTGGAAACACCATATATTTT.

The gene calls are TRBV15 and TRBJ2-1; 14 bases map to TRBD2. The ends lost 5 bases at V and 2 bases at J; junction bases unmatched: 11. The CDR3 totals 19 residues. CDR1 is LNHNV and CDR2 is YYDKDF in the germline V gene (reference sequence). CDR3 nucleotides: TGTGCCACCAGCGGATACCCGGGACTAGCGGGAGTTCCCTACAATGAGCAGTTCTTC. This gives the protein CATSGYPGLAGVPYNEQFF.

The chain combines TRBV11-2 with TRBJ2-3; D possibly matches TRBD1 or TRBD2 (5 bases each). There are 15 residues in the CDR3. Germline lookup yields CDR1 SGHAT and CDR2 FQNNGV. V lost 2 bases and J lost 9, with 18 bases in between. The CDR3 spells CASSLRAVGGTTQYF. In nucleotides, the CDR3 is TGTGCCAGCAGCTTAAGGGCCGTTGGTGGGACCACGCAGTATTTT.

The rearrangement uses TRBV18 and TRBJ2-1; 8 nucleotides agree with TRBD1. Germline CDR1 KGHSH, CDR2 LQKENI. V shed 3 bases, J shed 6 bases, and the junction held 10 bases outside the gene matches. This CDR3 comprises 16 residues. CDR3 amino acids: CASSPARGQGGNEQFF. In DNA form, the CDR3 reads TGTGCCAGCTCACCCGCCAGGGGGCAAGGTGGCAATGAGCAGTTCTTC.

CDR3 in DNA: TGTGCCACCAGCAGAGGGGACAGGGAAGAGACCCAGTACTTC. Its translation: CATSRGDREETQYF. The rearrangement joins TRBV15 to TRBJ2-5, with 9 bases matching TRBD1. Losses at the gene ends were 1 base for V and 3 bases for J; bases not matched to a gene: 0. The CDR3 covers 14 residues. CDR1 and CDR2 (germline): LNHNV, YYDKDF (reference sequence).

The chain couples TRBV11-2 to TRBJ2-1; TRBD2 matches at 8 bases. Germline-derived CDR1 and CDR2 are SGHAT and FQNNGV. Germline trimming cut 4 bases from V and 5 bases from J; bases unmatched to any gene: 10. This CDR3 spans 16 amino acids. The CDR3 here is CASSSGMTSAHNEQFF. CDR3 bases: TGTGCCAGCAGCTCAGGGATGACTAGCGCGCACAATGAGCAGTTCTTC.

This chain uses TRBV5-5 with TRBJ2-3; D gene ambiguous. Trimming took off 4 bases at V and 0 bases at J, with 9 bases between the two ends. Germline CDR1 SGHKS, CDR2 YYEKEE (reference sequence). The CDR3 totals 14 residues. The CDR3 spells CASSPISSTDTQYF. The CDR3, as DNA: TGTGCCAGCAGCCCGATATCTAGCACAGATACGCAGTATTTT.